A selection of T cell receptor beta chains follows, all from one sample in a study of post-analysis software for immune sequencing data. Using its own MiXCR run on the PCR reads, TCRdb lists one record per CDR3 protein. Among over 300,000 distinct CDR3 sequences listed, around 37% were seen once. The sequencing input was blood. Every receptor here comes from a girl aged 10 to 17 with multiple sclerosis. CDR3s include the opening cysteine and the closing phenylalanine or tryptophan.

j_call: TRBJ2-1
v_call: TRBV7-2
cdr3_aa: CASSRYGASSYNEQFF

j_call: TRBJ2-5
v_call: TRBV7-9
cdr3_aa: CASSSHPTGNEQYF

j_call: TRBJ2-3
v_call: TRBV3-1
cdr3_aa: CASSQAMGRGTTDTQYF

j_call: TRBJ2-7
v_call: TRBV5-1
cdr3_aa: CASSQGTVSYEQYF

j_call: TRBJ2-7
v_call: TRBV5-1
cdr3_aa: CASTGWGGSYEQYF

j_call: TRBJ2-6
v_call: TRBV12-3/TRBV12-4
cdr3_aa: CASSTYSGANVLTF

j_call: TRBJ1-2
v_call: TRBV3-1
cdr3_aa: CASSQESGAGYGYTF

j_call: TRBJ2-1
v_call: TRBV5-5
cdr3_aa: CASSSYNEQFF

j_call: TRBJ2-1
v_call: TRBV6-2/TRBV6-3
cdr3_aa: CASSPGQVTYNEQFF

j_call: TRBJ2-1
v_call: TRBV7-2
cdr3_aa: CASSSGSAGALYNEQFF

j_call: TRBJ2-1
v_call: TRBV5-1
cdr3_aa: CASSLGAGYNEQFF

j_call: TRBJ2-5
v_call: TRBV4-1
cdr3_aa: CASSQVATETQYF

j_call: TRBJ2-1
v_call: TRBV29-1
cdr3_aa: CSVVRGATFF

j_call: TRBJ2-3
v_call: TRBV7-9
cdr3_aa: CASSPLAEVTDTQYF

j_call: TRBJ2-3
v_call: TRBV3-1
cdr3_aa: CASSRSPDTQYF

j_call: TRBJ2-2
v_call: TRBV6-2/TRBV6-3
cdr3_aa: CASSPASGGLYTGELFF

j_call: TRBJ2-3
v_call: TRBV5-1
cdr3_aa: CASSLGSADTQYF

j_call: TRBJ2-3
v_call: TRBV12-3/TRBV12-4
cdr3_aa: CASTKYPGEVGTRYF

j_call: TRBJ2-1
v_call: TRBV20-1
cdr3_aa: CSARSRLAGGLVYNEQFF

j_call: TRBJ2-5
v_call: TRBV5-1
cdr3_aa: CASGRGGVRETQYF